The present T cell receptor beta chain was sequenced within a study of blood T cell repertoires in COVID-19. This clone was counted a few times. The sample contains more than one DNA sequence encoding this CDR3. TCRdb keeps only in-frame clones here, not all; method: immunoSEQ multiplex PCR. The table has 46,000 or so clones, roughly 80% seen once; the top ten hold approximately 12%. The germline V gene encodes CDR1 SGHNT and CDR2 YENEEA. The CDR3 is 15 amino acids. V was pared by 1 base and J by 3 bases, with 2 bases of the junction left unmatched. The clonotype comes from a human donor in a cohort sampled during active COVID-19. The V call is TRBV11-3, the J call TRBJ2-2, with 7 bases lining up with TRBD1. Sequenced material: peripheral blood. Here the CDR3 reads CASSLGQGDTGELFF. The CDR3 DNA reads as TGTGCCAGCAGCTTAGGACAGGGCGACACCGGGGAGCTGTTTTTT.